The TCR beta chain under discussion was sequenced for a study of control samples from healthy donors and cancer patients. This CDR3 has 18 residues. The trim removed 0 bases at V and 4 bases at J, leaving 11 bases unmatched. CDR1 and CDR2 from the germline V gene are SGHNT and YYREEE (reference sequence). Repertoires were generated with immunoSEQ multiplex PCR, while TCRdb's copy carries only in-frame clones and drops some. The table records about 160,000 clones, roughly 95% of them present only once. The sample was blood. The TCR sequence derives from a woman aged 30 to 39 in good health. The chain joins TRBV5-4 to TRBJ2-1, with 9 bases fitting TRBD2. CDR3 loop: CASSLGLWLTSGYNEQFF. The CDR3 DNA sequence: TGTGCCAGCAGCTTGGGGCTCTGGTTGACTAGCGGATACAATGAGCAGTTCTTC. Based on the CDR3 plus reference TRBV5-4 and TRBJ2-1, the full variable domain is ETGVTQSPTHLIKTRGQQVTLRCSSQSGHNTVSWYQQALGQGPQFIFQYYREEENGRGNFPPRFSGLQFPNYSSELNVNALELDDSALYLCASSLGLWLTSGYNEQFFGPGTRLTVL.